These 8 T cell receptor beta chains came from one sample sequenced in a study of a mutant IDH1 vaccine in newly diagnosed glioma. The sample's time point: week 5, during vaccination. In every dose of vaccine, 300 ug of mutant IDH1 20-mer peptide was given alongside topical imiquimod. Repertoires were generated with immunoSEQ multiplex PCR, while TCRdb's copy carries only in-frame clones and drops some. The sample has roughly 50,000 clones; 70% to 85% are singletons. Their target antigens are unknown. The sequences come from PBMCs, collected from a glioma patient whose treatment included an IDH1 peptide vaccine. The receptors stem from a woman aged 18-29 years with glioma. Some clones in this sample may be carry-over from other donors' samples.

The genes are TRBV7-2 and TRBJ1-1, with TRBD1 identical over 7 bases. Germline-derived CDR1 and CDR2 are SGHTA and FQGNSA. Trimming removed 6 bases from V and 4 bases from J; junction bases left unmatched: 8. The CDR3 runs 14 residues. CDR3 nucleotide sequence: TGTGCCAGCAGTCTTAGGGGGCTTGGCACTGAAGCTTTCTTT. Protein sequence: CASSLRGLGTEAFF.

The chain has TRBV7-3 and TRBJ2-1; TRBD2 agrees at 10 bases. Germline CDR1 reads SGHTA; CDR2 reads FQGTGA. The V gene end was trimmed by 6 bases and the J gene end by 12 bases; junction bases not matched to a gene: 11. This CDR3 contains 14 residues. The CDR3: CASRDERGGSRQFF. CDR3 bases: TGTGCCAGCAGAGATGAGCGGGGGGGCAGTCGGCAGTTCTTC.

V and J are TRBV29-1 and TRBJ2-2, with D possibly being TRBD1 (5 bases). The CDR3 runs 17 residues. Trimming stripped 5 bases from V and 0 bases from J, with 19 bases between. Germline-derived CDR1 and CDR2 are SQVTM and ANQGSEA. DNA for the CDR3: TGCAGCGTTCTAAGTCGGCCAGGGCCACCGAACACCGGGGAGCTGTTTTTT. The encoded protein is CSVLSRPGPPNTGELFF.

This chain joins TRBV5-1 and TRBJ2-7, with D perhaps assigned TRBD1 or TRBD2 (5 bases each). Trimming pared 3 bases from V and 5 bases from J, leaving 15 bases between. CDR1 and CDR2 from the germline V gene are SGHRS and YFSETQ. The CDR3 is made up of 14 amino acids. The CDR3 protein is CASSSTPGHDEQYF. In DNA, the CDR3 is TGCGCCAGCAGCTCTACACCGGGGCACGACGAGCAGTACTTC. Looking up the rest from reference TRBV5-1 and TRBJ2-7 gives the full variable domain: KAGVTQTPRYLIKTRGQQVTLSCSPISGHRSVSWYQQTPGQGLQFLFEYFSETQRNKGNFPGRFSGRQFSNSRSEMNVSTLELGDSALYLCASSSTPGHDEQYFGPGTRLTVT.

The J gene is TRBJ1-2, the V gene TRBV5-4; D is undetermined. The CDR3 totals 14 residues. CDR1 and CDR2 from the germline V gene are SGHNT and YYREEE (reference sequence). Trimming shortened V by 0 bases and J by 3 bases, and 9 bases separated the two germline ends. CDR3 DNA: TGTGCCAGCAGCTTGGATAACGGGGACTATGGCTACACCTTC. Its translation is CASSLDNGDYGYTF.

Turning to this clone: The junction does not match germline at one end; this may be a read error. The chain uses TRBV7-9 and TRBJ1-4; 9 positions match TRBD1. Germline V lookup: CDR1 SEHNR, CDR2 FQNEAQ (reference sequence). The CDR3 totals 16 residues. In DNA form, the CDR3 reads TGTGCCAGCACCTTAGCTCAGACAGGGGGAAGTGAAAAACTGTTTTTT. Protein sequence: CASTLAQTGGSEKLFF.

This clone is termed medium-sized (0.01 to 0.1%). The chain joins TRBV30 to TRBJ1-1; the D is unclear. The CDR3 extends over 12 amino acids. Trimming shortened V by 3 bases and J by 3 bases, and 8 bases separated the two germline ends. Germline values: CDR1 GTSNPN, CDR2 SVGIG (reference sequence). In DNA, the CDR3 is TGTGCCTGGAGAGCCGATGACACTGAAGCTTTCTTT. This sequence encodes CAWRADDTEAFF.

This clone was found once. This sequence joins TRBV30 and TRBJ1-4; a possible D gene is TRBD1 (6 bases). In germline, CDR1 is GTSNPN, CDR2 SVGIG (reference sequence). Trimming removed 2 bases from V and 4 bases from J, with 17 bases in between. This CDR3 spans 16 amino acids. The CDR3 nucleotides read TGTGCCTGGAGTCCCAGTATGAGGGGGATTAATGAAAAACTGTTTTTT. This translates into CAWSPSMRGINEKLFF.